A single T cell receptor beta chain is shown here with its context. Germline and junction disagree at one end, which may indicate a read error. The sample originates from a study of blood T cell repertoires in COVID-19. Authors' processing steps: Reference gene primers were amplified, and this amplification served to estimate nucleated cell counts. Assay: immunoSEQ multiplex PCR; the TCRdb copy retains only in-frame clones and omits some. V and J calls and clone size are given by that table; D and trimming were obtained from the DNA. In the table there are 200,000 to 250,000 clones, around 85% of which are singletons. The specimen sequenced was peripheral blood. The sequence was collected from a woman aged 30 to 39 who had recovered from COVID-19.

The DNA for the CDR3 is TGTGCCAGTAGCTTGGGTCAGGGAACCACTGAAGCTTTCTTT. This encodes CASSLGQGTTEAFF. The chain joins TRBV5-6 to TRBJ1-1, with D possibly TRBD1 on 5 matching bases. The CDR3 is made up of 14 amino acids. Germline CDR1 and CDR2: SGHDT and YYEEEE. Based on the CDR3 plus reference TRBV5-6 and TRBJ1-1, the full variable domain is DAGVTQSPTHLIKTRGQQVTLRCSPKSGHDTVSWYQQALGQGPQFIFQYYEEEERQRGNFPDRFSGHQFPNYSSELNVNALLLGDSALYLCASSLGQGTTEAFFGQGTRLTVV.